The text below deals with one T cell receptor (beta chain). Antigen: not known. CDR3 length: 15 amino acids. V lost 2 bases to trimming and J lost 7 bases, with 18 bases between them. Germline V gives CDR1 SGHRS, CDR2 YFSETQ. The data originate from a study of CD8 T cells in ankylosing spondylitis. Findings and limits, study-wide: Blood from ankylosing spondylitis patients appeared to carry a characteristic roughly eight-variant TCR beta motif. The clones that were linked to disease were reported to be significantly enriched in matched synovial fluid samples from ankylosing spondylitis patients.

One entry per CDR3 protein results from TCRdb running MiXCR on the 5' RACE reads. The sample comprises under 850,000 distinct CDR3 sequences, 15% to 20% of which are singletons, and 15% to 20% rests with the top ten. The chain is built from TRBV5-1 and TRBJ1-1; no definite D call. This clonotype was sampled from a male donor with ankylosing spondylitis. Input material: blood, either unsorted or a sorted T cell fraction (not recorded which). CDR3 DNA sequence: TGCGCCAGCAGCTTTAGGCGAAGGGAGGATAGTGAAGCTTTCTTT. Translating it yields CASSFRRREDSEAFF.